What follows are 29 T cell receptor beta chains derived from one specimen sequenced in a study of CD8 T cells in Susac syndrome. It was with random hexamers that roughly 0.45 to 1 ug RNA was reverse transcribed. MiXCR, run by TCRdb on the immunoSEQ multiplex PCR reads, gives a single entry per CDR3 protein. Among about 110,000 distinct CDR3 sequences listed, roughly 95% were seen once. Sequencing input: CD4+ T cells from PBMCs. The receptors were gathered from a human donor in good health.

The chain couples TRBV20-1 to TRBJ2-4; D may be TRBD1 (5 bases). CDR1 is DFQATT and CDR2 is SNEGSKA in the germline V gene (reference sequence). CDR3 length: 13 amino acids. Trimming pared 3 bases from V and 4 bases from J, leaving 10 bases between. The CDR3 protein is CSARDIRKNIQYF. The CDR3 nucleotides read TGCAGTGCTAGGGACATAAGAAAAAACATTCAGTACTTC.

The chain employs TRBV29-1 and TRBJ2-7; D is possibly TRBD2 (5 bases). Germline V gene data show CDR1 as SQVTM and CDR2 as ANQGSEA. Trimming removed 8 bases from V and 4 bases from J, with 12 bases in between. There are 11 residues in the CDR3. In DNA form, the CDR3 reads TGCAGCCCCTGCCGGGGATACGAGCAGTACTTC. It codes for CSPCRGYEQYF.

CDR3 in DNA: TGTGCCAGCAGCTTATCTATGAGCTCCTACGAGCAGTACTTC. Translated, it gives CASSLSMSSYEQYF. The chain links TRBV13 to TRBJ2-7; D gene unclear. Trimming took 2 bases from V and 0 from J, leaving 8 bases between them. This CDR3 has 14 amino acids. Germline CDR1 PRHDT, CDR2 FYEKMQ (reference sequence).

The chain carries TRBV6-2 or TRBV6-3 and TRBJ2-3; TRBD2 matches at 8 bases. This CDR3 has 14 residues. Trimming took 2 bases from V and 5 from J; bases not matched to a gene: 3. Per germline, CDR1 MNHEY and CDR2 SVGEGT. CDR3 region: CASSYLLAGDTQYF. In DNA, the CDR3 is TGTGCCAGCAGTTACCTGCTAGCGGGAGATACGCAGTATTTT.

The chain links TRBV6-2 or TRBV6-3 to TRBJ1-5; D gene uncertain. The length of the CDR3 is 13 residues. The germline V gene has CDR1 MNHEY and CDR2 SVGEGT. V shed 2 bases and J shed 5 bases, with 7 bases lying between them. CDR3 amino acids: CASSYPADQPQHF. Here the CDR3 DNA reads TGTGCCAGCAGTTACCCCGCGGATCAGCCCCAGCATTTT.

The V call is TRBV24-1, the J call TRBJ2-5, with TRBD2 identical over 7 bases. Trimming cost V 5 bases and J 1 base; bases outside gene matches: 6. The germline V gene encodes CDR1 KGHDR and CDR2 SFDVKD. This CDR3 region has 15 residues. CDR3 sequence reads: CATSARKRGQETQYF. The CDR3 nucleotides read TGTGCCACCAGTGCCAGGAAGCGGGGCCAAGAGACCCAGTACTTC.

CDR3 DNA: TGTGCCAGCAGCTTGGAGGGATTAGGGCAAGAGACCCAGTACTTC. Translating it yields CASSLEGLGQETQYF. V gene TRBV7-8 combines with J gene TRBJ2-5; D might be TRBD2 (6 bases). CDR1 is SGHVS, CDR2 FQNEAQ, per germline. The CDR3 spans 15 residues. The germline V and J ends were trimmed by 3 bases and 2 bases, with 13 bases remaining between them.

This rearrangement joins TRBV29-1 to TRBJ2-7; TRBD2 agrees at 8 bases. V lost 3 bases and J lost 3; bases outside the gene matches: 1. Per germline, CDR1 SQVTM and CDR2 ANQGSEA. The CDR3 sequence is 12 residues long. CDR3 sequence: CSVDTSGYEQYF. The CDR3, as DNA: TGCAGCGTTGACACTAGCGGCTACGAGCAGTACTTC.

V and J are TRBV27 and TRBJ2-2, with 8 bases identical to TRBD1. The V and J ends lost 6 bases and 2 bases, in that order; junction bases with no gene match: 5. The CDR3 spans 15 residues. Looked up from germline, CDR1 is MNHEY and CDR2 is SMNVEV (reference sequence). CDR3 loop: CASRDRDLNTGELFF. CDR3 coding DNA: TGTGCCAGCAGGGACAGGGACTTAAACACCGGGGAGCTGTTTTTT.

CDR3 nucleotide sequence: TGTGCCAGCAGGGATACGGGACAGGGAAACTATGGCTACACCTTC. Its protein is CASRDTGQGNYGYTF. The rearrangement links TRBV3-1 to TRBJ1-2, with TRBD1 matching over 9 bases. The ends lost 6 bases at V and 2 bases at J; junction bases unmatched: 7. The CDR3 is 15 residues long. Germline V CDR1 and CDR2: LGHDT, YNNKEL (reference sequence). Full variable domain (rest looked up from reference TRBV3-1 and TRBJ1-2): DTAVSQTPKYLVTQMGNDKSIKCEQNLGHDTMYWYKQDSKKFLKIMFSYNNKELIINETVPNRFSPKSPDKAHLNLHINSLELGDSAVYFCASRDTGQGNYGYTFGSGTRLTVV.

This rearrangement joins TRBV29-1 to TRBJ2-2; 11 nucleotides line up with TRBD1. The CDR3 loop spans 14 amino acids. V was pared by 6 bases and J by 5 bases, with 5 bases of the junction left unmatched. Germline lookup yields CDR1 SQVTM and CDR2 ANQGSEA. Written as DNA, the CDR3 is TGCAGCGTCTACGGGACAGGGGGGACCGGGGAGCTGTTTTTT. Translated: CSVYGTGGTGELFF.

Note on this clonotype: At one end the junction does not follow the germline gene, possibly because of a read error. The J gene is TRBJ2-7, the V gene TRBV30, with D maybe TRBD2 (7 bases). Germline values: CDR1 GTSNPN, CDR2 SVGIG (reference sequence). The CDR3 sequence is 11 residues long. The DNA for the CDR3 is TGTGCCTGGAGTGGAACGGGGAGGGGGGGCTTC. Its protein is CAWSGTGRGGF.

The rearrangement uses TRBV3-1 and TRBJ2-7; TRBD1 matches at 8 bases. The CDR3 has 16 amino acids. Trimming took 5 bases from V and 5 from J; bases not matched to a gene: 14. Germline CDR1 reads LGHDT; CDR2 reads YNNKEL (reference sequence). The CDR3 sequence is CASSKDTTGVRDEQYF. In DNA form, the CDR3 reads TGTGCCAGCAGCAAGGACACGACAGGGGTGAGAGACGAGCAGTACTTC.

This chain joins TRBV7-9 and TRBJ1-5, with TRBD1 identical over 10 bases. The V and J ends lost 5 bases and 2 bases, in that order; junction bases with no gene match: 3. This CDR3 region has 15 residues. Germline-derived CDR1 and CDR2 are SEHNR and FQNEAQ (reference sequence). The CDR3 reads CASSRTGGGNQPQHF. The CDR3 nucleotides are TGTGCCAGCAGCCGGACAGGGGGTGGCAATCAGCCCCAGCATTTT.

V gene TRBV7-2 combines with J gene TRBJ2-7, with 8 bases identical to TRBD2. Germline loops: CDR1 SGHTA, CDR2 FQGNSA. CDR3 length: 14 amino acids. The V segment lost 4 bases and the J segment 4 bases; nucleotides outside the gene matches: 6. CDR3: CASSSSGSEYEQYF. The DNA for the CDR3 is TGTGCCAGCAGCTCAAGCGGGAGTGAGTACGAGCAGTACTTC.

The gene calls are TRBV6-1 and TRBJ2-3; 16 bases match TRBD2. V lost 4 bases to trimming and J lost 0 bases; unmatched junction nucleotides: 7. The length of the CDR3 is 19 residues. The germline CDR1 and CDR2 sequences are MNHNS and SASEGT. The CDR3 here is CASSGPGTSGRVSTDTQYF. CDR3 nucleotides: TGTGCCAGCAGTGGTCCCGGGACTAGCGGGAGGGTGAGCACAGATACGCAGTATTTT.

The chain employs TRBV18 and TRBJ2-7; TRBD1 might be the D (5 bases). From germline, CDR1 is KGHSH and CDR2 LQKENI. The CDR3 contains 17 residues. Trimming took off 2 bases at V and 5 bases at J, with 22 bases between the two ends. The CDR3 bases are TGTGCCAGCTCACCATCGCCAGGGCAACCACCAATCGACGAGCAGTACTTC. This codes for CASSPSPGQPPIDEQYF.

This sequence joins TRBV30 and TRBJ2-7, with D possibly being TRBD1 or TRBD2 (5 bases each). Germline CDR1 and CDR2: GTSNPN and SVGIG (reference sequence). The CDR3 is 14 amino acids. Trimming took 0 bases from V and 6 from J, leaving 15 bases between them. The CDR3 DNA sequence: TGTGCCTGGAGTGTACTTAAAGGGACGAGCGAGCAGTACTTC. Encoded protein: CAWSVLKGTSEQYF.

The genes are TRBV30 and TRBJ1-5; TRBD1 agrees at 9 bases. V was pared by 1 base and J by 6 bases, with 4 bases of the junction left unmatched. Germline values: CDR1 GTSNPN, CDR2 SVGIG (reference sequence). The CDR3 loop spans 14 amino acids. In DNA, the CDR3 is TGTGCCTGGAGTGGCGGGACAGGGACTCAGCCCCAGCATTTT. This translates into CAWSGGTGTQPQHF.

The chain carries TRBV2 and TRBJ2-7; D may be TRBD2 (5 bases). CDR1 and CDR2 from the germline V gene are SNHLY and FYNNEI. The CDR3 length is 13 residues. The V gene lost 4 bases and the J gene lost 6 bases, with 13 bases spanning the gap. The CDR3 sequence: CASSAEGSTEQYF. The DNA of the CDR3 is TGTGCCAGCAGTGCCGAGGGATCCACCGAGCAGTACTTC. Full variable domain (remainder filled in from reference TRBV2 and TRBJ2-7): EPEVTQTPSHQVTQMGQEVILRCVPISNHLYFYWYRQILGQKVEFLVSFYNNEISEKSEIFDDQFSVERPDGSNFTLKIRSTKLEDSAMYFCASSAEGSTEQYFGPGTRLTVT.

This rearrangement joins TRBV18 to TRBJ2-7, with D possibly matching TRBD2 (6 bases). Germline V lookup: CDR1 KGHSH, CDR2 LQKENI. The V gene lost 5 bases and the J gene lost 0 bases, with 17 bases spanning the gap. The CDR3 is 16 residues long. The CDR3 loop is CASSLGRTDSSYEQYF. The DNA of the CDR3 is TGTGCCAGCTCATTAGGGAGGACGGACTCCTCCTACGAGCAGTACTTC.

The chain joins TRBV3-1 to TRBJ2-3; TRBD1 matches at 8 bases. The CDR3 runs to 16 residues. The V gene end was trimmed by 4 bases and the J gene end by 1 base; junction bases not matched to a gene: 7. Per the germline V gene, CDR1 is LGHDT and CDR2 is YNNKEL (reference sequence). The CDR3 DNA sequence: TGTGCCAGCAGCCGCCGAGGACAGGGTGGCACAGATACGCAGTATTTT. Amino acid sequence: CASSRRGQGGTDTQYF.

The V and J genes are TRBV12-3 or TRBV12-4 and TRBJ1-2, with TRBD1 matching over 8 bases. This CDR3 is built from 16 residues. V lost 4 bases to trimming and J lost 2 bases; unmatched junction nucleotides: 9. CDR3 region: CASSSPGTGGNYGYTF. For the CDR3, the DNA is TGTGCCAGCAGTTCGCCCGGGACAGGAGGCAACTATGGCTACACCTTC.

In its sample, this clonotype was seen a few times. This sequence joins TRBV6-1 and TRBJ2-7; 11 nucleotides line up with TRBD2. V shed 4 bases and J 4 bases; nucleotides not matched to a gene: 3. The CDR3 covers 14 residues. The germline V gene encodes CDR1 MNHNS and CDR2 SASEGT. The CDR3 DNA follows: TGTGCCAGCAGTGCTGGGACTAGCGGATACGAGCAGTACTTC. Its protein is CASSAGTSGYEQYF.

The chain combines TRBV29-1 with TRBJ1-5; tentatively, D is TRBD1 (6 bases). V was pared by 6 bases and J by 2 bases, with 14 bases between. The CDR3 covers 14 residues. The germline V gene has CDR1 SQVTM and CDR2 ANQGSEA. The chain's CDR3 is CSVGGQWGNQPQHF. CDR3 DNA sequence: TGCAGCGTGGGGGGGCAGTGGGGCAATCAGCCCCAGCATTTT.

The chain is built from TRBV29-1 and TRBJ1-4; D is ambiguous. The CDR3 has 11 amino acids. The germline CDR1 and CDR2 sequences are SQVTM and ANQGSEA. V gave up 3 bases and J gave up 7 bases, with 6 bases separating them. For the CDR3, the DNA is TGCAGCGTTGAGGAGGTTGAAAAACTGTTTTTT. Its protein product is CSVEEVEKLFF.

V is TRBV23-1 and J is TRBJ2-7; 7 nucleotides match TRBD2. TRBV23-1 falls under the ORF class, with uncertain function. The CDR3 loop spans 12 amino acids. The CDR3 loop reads CACPGRGGEQYF. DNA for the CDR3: TGCGCATGCCCTGGTCGGGGAGGGGAGCAGTACTTC.

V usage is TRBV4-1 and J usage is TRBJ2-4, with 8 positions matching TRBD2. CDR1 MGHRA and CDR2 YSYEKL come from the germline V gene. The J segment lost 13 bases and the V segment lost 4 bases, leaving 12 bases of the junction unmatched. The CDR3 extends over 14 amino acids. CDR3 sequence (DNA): TGCGCCAGCAGCCCCTTAATGGCGGGAGGAGTCCAGTACTTC. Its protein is CASSPLMAGGVQYF.

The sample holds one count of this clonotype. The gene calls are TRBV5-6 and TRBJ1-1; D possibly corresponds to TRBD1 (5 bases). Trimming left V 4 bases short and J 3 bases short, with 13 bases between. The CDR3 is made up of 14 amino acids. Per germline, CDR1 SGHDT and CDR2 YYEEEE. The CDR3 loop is CASSPWPGDTEAFF. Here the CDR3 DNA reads TGTGCCAGCAGCCCATGGCCGGGGGACACTGAAGCTTTCTTT.